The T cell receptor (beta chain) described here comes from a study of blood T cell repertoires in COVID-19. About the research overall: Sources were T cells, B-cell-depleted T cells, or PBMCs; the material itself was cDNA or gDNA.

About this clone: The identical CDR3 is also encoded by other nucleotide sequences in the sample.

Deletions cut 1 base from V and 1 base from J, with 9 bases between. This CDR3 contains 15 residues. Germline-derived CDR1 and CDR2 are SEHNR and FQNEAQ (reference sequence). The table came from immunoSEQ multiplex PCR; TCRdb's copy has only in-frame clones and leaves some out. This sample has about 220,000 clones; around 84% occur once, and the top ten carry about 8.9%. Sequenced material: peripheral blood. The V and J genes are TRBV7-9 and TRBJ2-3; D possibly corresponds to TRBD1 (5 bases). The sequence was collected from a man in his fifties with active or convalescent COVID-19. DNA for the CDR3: TGTGCCAGCAGCTTAGGGCAGGGTGGCACAGATACGCAGTATTTT. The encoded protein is CASSLGQGGTDTQYF.